This entry lists 17 T cell receptor beta chains sequenced from one sample in a study of OX40 agonist ivuxolimab in advanced cancers. The repertoire was sequenced with immunoSEQ multiplex PCR; TCRdb's copy has only in-frame clones and lacks some. The top ten hold 2% of the sample, which has nearly 85,000 clones, 86% seen once. Sequenced material: CD4+ or CD8+ T cells sorted from blood, taken in a trial of the OX40 agonist ivuxolimab. These receptors all come from an adult with an advanced solid tumor such as melanoma, head and neck, liver or kidney cancer.

This clone was observed a few times. The J gene is TRBJ2-3, the V gene TRBV25-1, with D possibly matching TRBD1 (5 bases). The CDR3 loop spans 16 amino acids. V was shortened by 4 bases and J by 2 bases, with 16 bases between the two germline ends. Germline values: CDR1 MGHDK, CDR2 SYGVNS. The CDR3 spells CASSAPGTGFTDTQYF. CDR3 nucleotide sequence: TGTGCCAGCAGTGCCCCTGGCACAGGCTTCACAGATACGCAGTATTTT.

The rearrangement uses TRBV7-2 and TRBJ1-2; D gene ambiguous. Germline V gene lookup returns CDR1 SGHTA and CDR2 FQGNSA. This CDR3 is 12 amino acids long. Trimming pared 6 bases from V and 5 bases from J, leaving 10 bases between. This CDR3 is CASSLGVYGYTF. The CDR3 DNA reads TGTGCCAGCAGTCTCGGAGTGTATGGCTACACCTTC.

The chain combines TRBV13 with TRBJ1-1; no definite D call. There are 13 residues in the CDR3. Trimming stripped 3 bases from V and 4 bases from J, with 9 bases between. Looked up from germline, CDR1 is PRHDT and CDR2 is FYEKMQ (reference sequence). CDR3 sequence: CASSFADFTEAFF. The DNA for the CDR3 is TGTGCCAGCAGCTTCGCGGATTTCACTGAAGCTTTCTTT.

The chain joins TRBV5-1 to TRBJ1-2; no reliable D call. V lost 1 base to trimming and J lost 3 bases, with 13 bases between them. Germline values: CDR1 SGHRS, CDR2 YFSETQ. This CDR3 has 15 residues. The CDR3, as DNA: TGCGCCAGCAGCTTGAAGTCCCCCGGGGACTATGGCTACACCTTC. It specifies CASSLKSPGDYGYTF. The entire variable domain, with the rest obtained from reference TRBV5-1 and TRBJ1-2, is as follows: KAGVTQTPRYLIKTRGQQVTLSCSPISGHRSVSWYQQTPGQGLQFLFEYFSETQRNKGNFPGRFSGRQFSNSRSEMNVSTLELGDSALYLCASSLKSPGDYGYTFGSGTRLTVV.

This chain joins TRBV9 and TRBJ1-2; D is unresolved. There are 15 residues in the CDR3. Per germline, CDR1 SGDLS and CDR2 YYNGEE. Trimming cost V 1 base and J 2 bases, with 12 bases left between them. The CDR3 loop is CASSVSPHENYGYTF. As DNA, the CDR3 is TGTGCCAGCAGCGTAAGCCCACATGAGAACTATGGCTACACCTTC.

This clone was observed once. The chain carries TRBV7-2 and TRBJ1-6, with a possible D match to TRBD1 (6 bases). CDR1 is SGHTA and CDR2 is FQGNSA in the germline V gene. V was pared by 3 bases and J by 7 bases, with 13 bases between. The CDR3 has 15 residues. This chain's CDR3 is CASSLGAPGNSPLHF. In nucleotides, the CDR3 is TGTGCCAGCAGCTTGGGGGCGCCGGGCAATTCACCCCTCCACTTT.

Concerning this clone: A read error may produce the germline difference seen at one junction end. The rearrangement uses TRBV9 and TRBJ2-1; no definite D call. The CDR3 has 13 amino acids. CDR1 and CDR2 from the germline V gene are SGDLS and YYNGEE. This CDR3 is CASSSQPYHEQFF. CDR3 DNA sequence: TGTGCCAGCAGCTCTCAGCCCTACCATGAGCAGTTCTTC.

The chain recombines TRBV25-1 with TRBJ2-7, with D maybe TRBD1 (5 bases). Looked up from germline, CDR1 is MGHDK and CDR2 is SYGVNS. V was shortened by 6 bases and J by 3 bases, with 9 bases between the two germline ends. This CDR3 region has 12 residues. DNA for the CDR3: TGTGCCAGCAGCGGAAGGGGCTACGAGCAGTACTTC. Encoded protein: CASSGRGYEQYF.

This clone was recorded only once. This sequence joins TRBV5-1 and TRBJ2-3, with TRBD1 matching 8 bases. Germline trimming cut 4 bases from V and 4 bases from J; bases unmatched to any gene: 8. Germline lookup yields CDR1 SGHRS and CDR2 YFSETQ. The length of the CDR3 is 15 residues. CDR3 residues: CASSAEDREADTQYF. The CDR3 DNA reads as TGCGCCAGCAGCGCCGAGGACAGGGAGGCAGATACGCAGTATTTT. The complete variable domain, with remaining parts taken from reference TRBV5-1 and TRBJ2-3, reads KAGVTQTPRYLIKTRGQQVTLSCSPISGHRSVSWYQQTPGQGLQFLFEYFSETQRNKGNFPGRFSGRQFSNSRSEMNVSTLELGDSALYLCASSAEDREADTQYFGPGTRLTVL.

This chain connects TRBV28 to TRBJ1-5; D not certain. The CDR3 has 10 residues. Germline V gives CDR1 MDHEN, CDR2 SYDVKM. For the CDR3, the DNA is TGTACTTCCGGCGATCAGCCCCAGCATTTT. It codes for CTSGDQPQHF.

This rearrangement joins TRBV18 to TRBJ2-7, with TRBD1 matching 8 bases. The germline CDR1 and CDR2 sequences are KGHSH and LQKENI. The CDR3 extends over 14 amino acids. With 3 bases clipped from V and 3 bases from J, the junction kept 4 bases outside the gene matches. In DNA, the CDR3 is TGTGCCAGCTCACCGGCAGGGGGCGTCTACGAGCAGTACTTC. Encoded protein: CASSPAGGVYEQYF.

Here the CDR3 reads CASSTADRGPYEQYF. The CDR3 bases are TGTGCCAGTAGCACAGCCGACAGGGGCCCGTACGAGCAGTACTTC. V is TRBV19 and J is TRBJ2-7, with 8 nucleotides matching TRBD1. The CDR3 totals 15 residues. J gave up 4 bases and V 6 bases, and 11 bases lay outside the gene matches. Germline CDR1 and CDR2: LNHDA and SQIVND (reference sequence).

This clone is a singleton in its sample. The CDR3 spells CASTEGATNEKLFF. The CDR3, as DNA: TGTGCCAGCACCGAGGGAGCAACTAATGAAAAACTGTTTTTT. The chain employs TRBV28 and TRBJ1-4; D is unclear. The CDR3 spans 14 residues. Germline V gene sequence: CDR1 MDHEN, CDR2 SYDVKM. With 7 bases removed from V and 0 bases from J, the gap between germline ends came to 9 bases.

The V and J genes are TRBV7-3 and TRBJ2-4, with unresolved D. V lost 5 bases to trimming and J lost 1 base, with 15 bases between them. There are 16 residues in the CDR3. The germline V gene encodes CDR1 SGHTA and CDR2 FQGTGA. For the CDR3, the DNA is TGTGCCAGCAGCCCCGGACCAGAGAGGGCCAAAAACATTCAGTACTTC. As protein: CASSPGPERAKNIQYF.

The chain recombines TRBV6-5 with TRBJ1-3, with 7 bases aligning to TRBD1. The CDR3 runs 15 residues. V gave up 0 bases and J gave up 2 bases; unmatched junction bases: 1. Germline V gives CDR1 MNHEY, CDR2 SVGAGI. CDR3 loop: CASSYSQGAGNTIYF. The DNA for the CDR3 is TGTGCCAGCAGTTACTCCCAGGGGGCTGGAAACACCATATATTTT.

This chain joins TRBV7-3 and TRBJ2-2; 8 bases agree with TRBD1. Germline assignment: CDR1 SGHTA and CDR2 FQGTGA. The CDR3 covers 15 residues. Germline trimming cut 2 bases from V and 4 bases from J; bases unmatched to any gene: 3. The CDR3 DNA follows: TGTGCCAGCAGCTTACAGGGGGCAGGCACCGGGGAGCTGTTTTTT. Its protein product is CASSLQGAGTGELFF. Drawing the rest from reference TRBV7-3 and TRBJ2-2, the complete variable domain is GAGVSQTPSNKVTEKGKYVELRCDPISGHTALYWYRQSLGQGPEFLIYFQGTGAADDSGLPNDRFFAVRPEGSVSTLKIQRTERGDSAVYLCASSLQGAGTGELFFGEGSRLTVL.

V gene TRBV6-4 combines with J gene TRBJ2-7, with 10 bases fitting TRBD2. This CDR3 comprises 16 residues. Looked up from germline, CDR1 is MRHNA and CDR2 is SNTAGT. The trim removed 2 bases at V and 2 bases at J, leaving 6 bases unmatched. CDR3 amino acids: CASSDPSGGQTYEQYF. CDR3 DNA: TGTGCCAGCAGTGACCCTAGCGGGGGCCAGACCTACGAGCAGTACTTC.